This TCR beta chain was captured by sequencing in a study of OX40 agonist ivuxolimab in advanced cancers. Across the study: All patients had ivuxolimab intravenously every 2 weeks at 0.01 to 10 mg/kg.

Study outcomes and limitations: Compared with CD4+, CD8+ T cells on average had more expanded clones. Among the least clonally expanded were partial responders at 0.1-3.0 mg/kg.

Clones were sequenced by immunoSEQ multiplex PCR, and TCRdb holds only the in-frame ones, with some missing. The table lists nearly 70,000 clones, over 75% of them singletons. Concerning this clone: Antigen specificity is unknown.

The CDR3 is 14 amino acids. Trimming at V came to 4 bases and at J to 3 bases, leaving 3 bases not matched to a gene. CDR1 and CDR2 from the germline V gene are SGHRS and YFSETQ. Sequencing was performed on CD4+ or CD8+ T cells sorted from blood, taken in a trial of the OX40 agonist ivuxolimab. This chain uses TRBV5-1 with TRBJ2-5; 10 positions agree with TRBD1. The sequence came from an adult with an advanced solid tumor such as melanoma, head and neck, liver or kidney cancer. The CDR3 DNA reads as TGCGCCAGCAGCCTAGGGACAGGGGAAGAGACCCAGTACTTC. This codes for CASSLGTGEETQYF.